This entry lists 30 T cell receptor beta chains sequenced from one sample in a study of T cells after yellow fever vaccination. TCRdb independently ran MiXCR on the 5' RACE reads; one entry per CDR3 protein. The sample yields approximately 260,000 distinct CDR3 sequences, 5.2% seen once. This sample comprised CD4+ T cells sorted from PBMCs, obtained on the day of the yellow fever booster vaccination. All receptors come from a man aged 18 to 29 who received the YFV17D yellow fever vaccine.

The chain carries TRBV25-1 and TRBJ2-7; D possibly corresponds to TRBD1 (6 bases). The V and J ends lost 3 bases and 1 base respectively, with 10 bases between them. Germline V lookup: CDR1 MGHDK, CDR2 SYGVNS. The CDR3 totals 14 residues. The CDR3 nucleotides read TGTGCCAGCAGTGACAGGGGTCCTTCCTACGAGCAGTACTTC. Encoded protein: CASSDRGPSYEQYF.

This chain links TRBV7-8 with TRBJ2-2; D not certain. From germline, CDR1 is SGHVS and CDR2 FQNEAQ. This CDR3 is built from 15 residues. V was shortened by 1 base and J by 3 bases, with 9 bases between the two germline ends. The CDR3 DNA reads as TGTGCCAGCAGCTTAGTTCGTACGGACACCGGGGAGCTGTTTTTT. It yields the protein CASSLVRTDTGELFF.

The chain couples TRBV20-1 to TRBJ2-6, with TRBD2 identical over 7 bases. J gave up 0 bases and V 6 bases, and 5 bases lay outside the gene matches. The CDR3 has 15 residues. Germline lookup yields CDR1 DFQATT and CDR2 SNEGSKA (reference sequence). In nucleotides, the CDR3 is TGCAGTGCAGTACTAGCGACCTCTGGGGCCAACGTCCTGACTTTC. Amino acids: CSAVLATSGANVLTF.

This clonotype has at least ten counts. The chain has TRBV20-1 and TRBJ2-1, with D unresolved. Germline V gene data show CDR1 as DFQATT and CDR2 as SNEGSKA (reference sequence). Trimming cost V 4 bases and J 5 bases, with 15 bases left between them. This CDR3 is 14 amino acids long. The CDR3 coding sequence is TGCAGTGCTACTCCGCTCGGAAGGGACAATGAGCAGTTCTTC. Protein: CSATPLGRDNEQFF.

CDR3 DNA: TGTGCCAGCAGCTTAACGAGGGACCCCGGGGCCAACGTCCTGACTTTC. It encodes CASSLTRDPGANVLTF. This chain links TRBV7-2 with TRBJ2-6, with D perhaps given as TRBD1 or TRBD2 (5 bases each). From germline, CDR1 is SGHTA and CDR2 FQGNSA. Trimming removed 2 bases at V and 4 bases at J, with 12 bases between. This CDR3 has 16 residues.

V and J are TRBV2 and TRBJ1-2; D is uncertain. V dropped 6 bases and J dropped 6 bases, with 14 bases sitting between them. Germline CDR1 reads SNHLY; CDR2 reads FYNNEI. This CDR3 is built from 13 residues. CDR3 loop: CASSYLRENGYTF. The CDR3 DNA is TGTGCCAGCAGCTACTTGAGGGAGAATGGCTACACCTTC.

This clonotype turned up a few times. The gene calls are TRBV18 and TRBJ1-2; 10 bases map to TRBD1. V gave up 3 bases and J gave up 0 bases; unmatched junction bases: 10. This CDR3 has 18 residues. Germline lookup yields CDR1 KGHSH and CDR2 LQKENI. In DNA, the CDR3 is TGTGCCAGCTCACCCAATCCGGGACAGGGGACTACTAACTATGGCTACACCTTC. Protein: CASSPNPGQGTTNYGYTF.

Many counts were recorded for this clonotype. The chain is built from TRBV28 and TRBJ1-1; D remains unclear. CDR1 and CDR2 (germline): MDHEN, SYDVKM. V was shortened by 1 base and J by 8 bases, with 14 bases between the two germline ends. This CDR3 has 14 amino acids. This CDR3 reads CASSLYQVVGEAFF. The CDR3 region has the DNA TGTGCCAGCAGTTTATACCAAGTTGTGGGAGAAGCTTTCTTT.

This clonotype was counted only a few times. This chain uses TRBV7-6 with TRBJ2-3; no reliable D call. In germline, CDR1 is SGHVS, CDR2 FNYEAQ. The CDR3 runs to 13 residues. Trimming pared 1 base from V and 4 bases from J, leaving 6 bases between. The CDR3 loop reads CASSLVPPDTQYF. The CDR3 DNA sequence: TGTGCCAGCAGCTTAGTACCTCCAGATACGCAGTATTTT. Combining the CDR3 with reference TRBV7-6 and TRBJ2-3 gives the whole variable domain GAGVSQSPRYKVTKRGQDVALRCDPISGHVSLYWYRQALGQGPEFLTYFNYEAQQDKSGLPNDRFSAERPEGSISTLTIQRTEQRDSAMYRCASSLVPPDTQYFGPGTRLTVL.

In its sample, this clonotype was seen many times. This CDR3 is CASSLGTSGGFTQYF. The CDR3, as DNA: TGTGCCAGCAGCTTAGGGACTAGCGGGGGGTTTACGCAGTATTTT. The V and J genes are TRBV7-2 and TRBJ2-3, with 14 bases matching TRBD2. With V trimmed by 1 base and J by 8 bases, 2 bases remained unmatched. CDR1 is SGHTA, CDR2 FQGNSA, per germline. There are 15 residues in the CDR3.

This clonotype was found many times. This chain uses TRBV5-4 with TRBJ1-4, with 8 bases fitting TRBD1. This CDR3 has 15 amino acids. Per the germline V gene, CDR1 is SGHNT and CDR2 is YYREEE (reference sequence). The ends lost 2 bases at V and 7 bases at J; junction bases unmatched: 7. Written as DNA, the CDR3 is TGTGCCAGCAGCTTATCTGCAGGGGGCGGTGAAAAACTGTTTTTT. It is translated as CASSLSAGGGEKLFF.

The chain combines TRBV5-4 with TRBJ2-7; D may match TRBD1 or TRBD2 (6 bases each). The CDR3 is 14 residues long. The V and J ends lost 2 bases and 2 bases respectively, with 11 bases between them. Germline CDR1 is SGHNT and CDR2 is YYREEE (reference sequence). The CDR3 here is CASSLGRGPYEQYF. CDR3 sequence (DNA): TGTGCCAGCAGCTTAGGTCGGGGGCCCTACGAGCAGTACTTC.

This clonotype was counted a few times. In DNA, the CDR3 is TGCGCCAGCAGCCATGAAATGAGCTCCTACAATGAGCAGTTCTTC. Its translation: CASSHEMSSYNEQFF. The gene calls are TRBV4-3 and TRBJ2-1; D is unresolved. With 3 bases removed from V and 0 bases from J, the gap between germline ends came to 9 bases. The CDR3 length is 15 residues. The V gene's germline CDR1 is LGHNA and CDR2 YSLEER.

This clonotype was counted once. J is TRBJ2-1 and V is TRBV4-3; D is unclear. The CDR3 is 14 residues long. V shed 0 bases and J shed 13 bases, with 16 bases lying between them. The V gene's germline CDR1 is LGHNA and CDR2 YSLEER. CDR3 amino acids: CASSQDSPLSLQFF. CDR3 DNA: TGCGCCAGCAGCCAAGATAGTCCGCTGAGCCTCCAGTTCTTC.

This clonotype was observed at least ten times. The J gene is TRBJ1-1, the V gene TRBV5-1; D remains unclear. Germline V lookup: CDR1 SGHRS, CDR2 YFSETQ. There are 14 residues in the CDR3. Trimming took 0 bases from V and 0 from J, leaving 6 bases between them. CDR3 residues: CASSLVAVNTEAFF. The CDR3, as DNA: TGCGCCAGCAGCTTGGTAGCGGTGAACACTGAAGCTTTCTTT.

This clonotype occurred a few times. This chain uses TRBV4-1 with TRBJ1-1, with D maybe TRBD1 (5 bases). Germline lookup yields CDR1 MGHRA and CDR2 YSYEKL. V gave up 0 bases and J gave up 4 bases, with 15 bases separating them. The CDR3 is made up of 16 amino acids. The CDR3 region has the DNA TGCGCCAGCAGCCAAGATCTTGGTGGGGCCGGCACTGAAGCTTTCTTT. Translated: CASSQDLGGAGTEAFF.

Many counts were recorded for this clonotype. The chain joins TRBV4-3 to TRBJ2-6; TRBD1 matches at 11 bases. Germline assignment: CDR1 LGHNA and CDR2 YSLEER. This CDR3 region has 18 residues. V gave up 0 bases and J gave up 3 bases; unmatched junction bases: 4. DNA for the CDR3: TGCGCCAGCAGCCAAGATTTGGACAGGGGGCTTGGGGCCAACGTCCTGACTTTC. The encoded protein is CASSQDLDRGLGANVLTF.

Written as DNA, the CDR3 is TGCGCCAGCAGCAGGGTGGCTGGGGCCAACGTCCTGACTTTC. Protein sequence: CASSRVAGANVLTF. This chain uses TRBV5-1 with TRBJ2-6; D ambiguous. The CDR3 runs to 14 residues. V gave up 4 bases and J gave up 2 bases, with 7 bases separating them. Germline V gene sequence: CDR1 SGHRS, CDR2 YFSETQ.

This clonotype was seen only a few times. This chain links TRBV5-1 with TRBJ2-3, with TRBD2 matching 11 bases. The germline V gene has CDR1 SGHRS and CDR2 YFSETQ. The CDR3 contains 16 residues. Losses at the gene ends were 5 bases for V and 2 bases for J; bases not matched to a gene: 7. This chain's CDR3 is CASSRLAGSYTDTQYF. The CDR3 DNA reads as TGCGCCAGCAGTCGACTAGCGGGGAGTTACACAGATACGCAGTATTTT.

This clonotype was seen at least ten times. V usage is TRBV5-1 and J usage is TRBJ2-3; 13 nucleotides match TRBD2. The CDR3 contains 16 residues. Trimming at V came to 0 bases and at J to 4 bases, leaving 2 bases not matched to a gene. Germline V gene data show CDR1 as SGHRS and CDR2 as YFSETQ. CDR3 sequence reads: CASSLATSGGADTQYF. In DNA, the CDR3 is TGCGCCAGCAGCTTGGCCACTAGCGGGGGGGCAGATACGCAGTATTTT.

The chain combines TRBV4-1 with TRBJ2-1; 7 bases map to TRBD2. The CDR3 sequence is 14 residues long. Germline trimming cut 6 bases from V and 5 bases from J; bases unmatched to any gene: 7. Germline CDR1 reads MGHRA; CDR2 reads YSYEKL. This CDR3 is CASRGQRGHNEQFF. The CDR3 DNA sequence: TGCGCCAGCAGGGGGCAGCGGGGCCACAATGAGCAGTTCTTC.

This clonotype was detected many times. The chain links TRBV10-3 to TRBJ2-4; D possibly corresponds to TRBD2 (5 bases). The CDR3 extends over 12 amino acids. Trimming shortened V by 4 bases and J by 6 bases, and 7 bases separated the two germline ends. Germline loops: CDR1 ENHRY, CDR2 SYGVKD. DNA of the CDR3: TGTGCCATCAGTGCTGAGGGAAACATTCAGTACTTC. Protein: CAISAEGNIQYF.

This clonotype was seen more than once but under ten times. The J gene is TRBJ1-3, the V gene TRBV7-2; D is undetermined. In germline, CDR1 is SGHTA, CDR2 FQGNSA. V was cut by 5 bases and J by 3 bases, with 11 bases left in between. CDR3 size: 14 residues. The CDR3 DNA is TGTGCCAGCAGCCCGACGTGGGATGGAAACACCATATATTTT. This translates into CASSPTWDGNTIYF.

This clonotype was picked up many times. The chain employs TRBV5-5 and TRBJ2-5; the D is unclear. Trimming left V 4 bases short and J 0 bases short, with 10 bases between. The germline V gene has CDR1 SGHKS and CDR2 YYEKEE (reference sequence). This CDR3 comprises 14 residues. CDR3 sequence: CASSIGPYQETQYF. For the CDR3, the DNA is TGTGCCAGCAGCATAGGTCCGTACCAAGAGACCCAGTACTTC. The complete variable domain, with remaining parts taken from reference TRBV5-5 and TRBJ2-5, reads DAGVTQSPTHLIKTRGQQVTLRCSPISGHKSVSWYQQVLGQGPQFIFQYYEKEERGRGNFPDRFSARQFPNYSSELNVNALLLGDSALYLCASSIGPYQETQYFGPGTRLLVL.

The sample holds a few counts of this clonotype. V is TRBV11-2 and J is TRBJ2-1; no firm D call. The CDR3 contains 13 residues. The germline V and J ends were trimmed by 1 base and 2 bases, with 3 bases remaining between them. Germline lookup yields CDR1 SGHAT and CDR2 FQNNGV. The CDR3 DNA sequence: TGTGCCAGCAGCTTAGCGACCTACAATGAGCAGTTCTTC. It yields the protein CASSLATYNEQFF.

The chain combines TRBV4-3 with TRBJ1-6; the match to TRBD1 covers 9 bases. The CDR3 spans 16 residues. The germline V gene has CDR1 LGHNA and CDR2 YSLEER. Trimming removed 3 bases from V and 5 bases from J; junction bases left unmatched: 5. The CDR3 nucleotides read TGCGCCAGCAGCCATGGACAGGGGTACCATAATTCACCCCTCCACTTT. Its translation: CASSHGQGYHNSPLHF.

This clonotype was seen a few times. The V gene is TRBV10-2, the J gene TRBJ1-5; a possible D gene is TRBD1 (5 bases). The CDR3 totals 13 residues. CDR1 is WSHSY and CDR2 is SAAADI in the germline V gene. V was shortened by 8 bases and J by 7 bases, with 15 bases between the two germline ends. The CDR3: CASASERGQPQHF. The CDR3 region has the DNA TGCGCCAGCGCCTCGGAAAGGGGCCAGCCCCAGCATTTT.

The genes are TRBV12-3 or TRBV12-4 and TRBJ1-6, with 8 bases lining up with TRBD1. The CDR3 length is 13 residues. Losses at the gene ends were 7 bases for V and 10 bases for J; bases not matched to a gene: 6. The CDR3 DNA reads TGTGCCAGCACCGGACAGGGCTCCTCACCCCTCCACTTT. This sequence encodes CASTGQGSSPLHF.

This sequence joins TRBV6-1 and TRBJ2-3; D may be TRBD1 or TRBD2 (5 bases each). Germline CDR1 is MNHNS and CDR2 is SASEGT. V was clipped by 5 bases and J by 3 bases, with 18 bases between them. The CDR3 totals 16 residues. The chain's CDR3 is CASSKGTGTHTDTQYF. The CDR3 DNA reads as TGTGCCAGCAGTAAGGGAACCGGGACCCATACAGATACGCAGTATTTT.

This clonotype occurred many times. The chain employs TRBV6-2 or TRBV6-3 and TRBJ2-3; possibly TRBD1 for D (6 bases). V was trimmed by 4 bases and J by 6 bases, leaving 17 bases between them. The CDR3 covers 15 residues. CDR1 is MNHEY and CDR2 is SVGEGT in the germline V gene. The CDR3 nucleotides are TGTGCCAGCAGTTCCCTGAGGGGGACGGTGGATACGCAGTATTTT. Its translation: CASSSLRGTVDTQYF.